This TCR beta chain was sequenced for a study of blood T cell repertoires in COVID-19. About the research overall: COVID-19 samples, acute and convalescent, were from the United States, Italy and Spain.

Produced via immunoSEQ multiplex PCR; TCRdb's table is partial and in-frame only. The repertoire holds about 140,000 clones, with approximately 87% as singletons. Trimming removed 5 bases from V and 5 bases from J, with 10 bases in between. Germline CDR1 is SEHNR and CDR2 is FQNEAQ (reference sequence). This CDR3 contains 13 residues. The clonotype comes from a human donor in a cohort sampled during active COVID-19. The V gene is TRBV7-9, the J gene TRBJ1-5; weak D call: TRBD1 (6 bases). Material: peripheral blood. CDR3: CASSIQGDQPQHF. DNA of the CDR3: TGTGCCAGCAGCATACAGGGCGATCAGCCCCAGCATTTT.